Each of the 21 T cell receptor beta chains below was sequenced from the same sample in a study of OX40 agonist ivuxolimab in advanced cancers. The assay was immunoSEQ multiplex PCR, and TCRdb's table has in-frame clones only and misses some. The sample has tens of thousands of clones; roughly 84% are singletons. Sequenced here: CD4+ or CD8+ T cells sorted from blood, sampled in a trial of the OX40 agonist ivuxolimab. These receptors all come from an adult with an advanced solid tumor such as melanoma, head and neck, liver or kidney cancer.

The V call is TRBV9, the J call TRBJ2-7; D may be TRBD2 (5 bases). This CDR3 has 14 amino acids. Germline V lookup: CDR1 SGDLS, CDR2 YYNGEE. The V end lost 0 bases, the J end lost 1 base, and 8 bases lay between the germline ends. DNA of the CDR3: TGTGCCAGCAGCGTAGGGGCGGGTTCCTACGAGCAGTACTTC. This codes for CASSVGAGSYEQYF.

This clone was seen only once. J is TRBJ2-7 and V is TRBV11-2; weak D call: TRBD2 (7 bases). Germline V gene sequence: CDR1 SGHAT, CDR2 FQNNGV. The CDR3 has 15 amino acids. V was clipped by 3 bases and J by 3 bases, with 15 bases between them. Here the CDR3 reads CASSLGGPYGYEQYF. The CDR3 nucleotides are TGTGCCAGCAGCTTGGGGGGGCCCTATGGCTACGAGCAGTACTTC.

The chain recombines TRBV30 with TRBJ2-7; maybe TRBD1 (6 bases). The V and J ends lost 4 bases and 7 bases respectively, with 23 bases between them. The CDR3 extends over 15 amino acids. The germline V gene encodes CDR1 GTSNPN and CDR2 SVGIG (reference sequence). In nucleotides, the CDR3 is TGTGCCTGGAAAAAGGGGGTCAGGGCGAGAGGGGAGCAGTACTTC. Protein product: CAWKKGVRARGEQYF.

The chain combines TRBV28 with TRBJ2-7; no definite D call. Germline CDR1 reads MDHEN; CDR2 reads SYDVKM. V lost 2 bases, J lost 5 bases, and 4 bases lay in between. The CDR3 sequence is 11 residues long. The chain's CDR3 is CASSLVHEQYF. CDR3 sequence (DNA): TGTGCCAGCAGTTTAGTCCACGAGCAGTACTTC.

This chain links TRBV9 with TRBJ2-7; 8 bases match TRBD2. The germline CDR1 and CDR2 sequences are SGDLS and YYNGEE. The V gene end was trimmed by 0 bases and the J gene end by 5 bases; junction bases not matched to a gene: 7. The CDR3 contains 15 residues. The CDR3 nucleotides read TGTGCCAGCAGCGTAGCGGGGGGGGCTAGGGACGAGCAGTACTTC. Residues: CASSVAGGARDEQYF.

This clone was seen a few times. The rearrangement links TRBV29-1 to TRBJ2-1; D gene ambiguous. The length of the CDR3 is 12 residues. Deletions cut 1 base from V and 7 bases from J, with 8 bases between. Germline CDR1 is SQVTM and CDR2 is ANQGSEA. The CDR3: CSVEVYSNEQFF. Written as DNA, the CDR3 is TGCAGCGTTGAAGTATATAGTAATGAGCAGTTCTTC.

This clone appeared once. The chain couples TRBV9 to TRBJ2-7; D may be TRBD2 (5 bases). Germline CDR1 is SGDLS and CDR2 is YYNGEE. V was clipped by 1 base and J by 2 bases, with 13 bases between them. The CDR3 contains 15 residues. CDR3 in DNA: TGTGCCAGCAGCGTATCGGCGGGCCGGACCTACGAGCAGTACTTC. Translating gives CASSVSAGRTYEQYF.

CDR3 in amino acids: CARKQGAGYEKLFF. CDR3 in DNA: TGTGCCAGAAAACAGGGGGCTGGGTATGAAAAACTGTTTTTT. The chain employs TRBV25-1 and TRBJ1-4, with 9 bases matching TRBD1. The J segment lost 6 bases and the V segment lost 9 bases, leaving 8 bases of the junction unmatched. CDR3 size: 14 residues. Per germline, CDR1 MGHDK and CDR2 SYGVNS.

The rearrangement joins TRBV28 to TRBJ2-3, with 8 bases lining up with TRBD2. CDR1 and CDR2 (germline): MDHEN, SYDVKM. Trimming at V came to 3 bases and at J to 6 bases, leaving 14 bases not matched to a gene. CDR3 length equals 17 residues. DNA for the CDR3: TGTGCCAGCAGTTTTGCGGGAGTTCTTTCGGGGGGGGATACGCAGTATTTT. It yields the protein CASSFAGVLSGGDTQYF. The full variable domain, rest sourced from reference TRBV28 and TRBJ2-3, is DVKVTQSSRYLVKRTGEKVFLECVQDMDHENMFWYRQDPGLGLRLIYFSYDVKMKEKGDIPEGYSVSREKKERFSLILESASTNQTSMYLCASSFAGVLSGGDTQYFGPGTRLTVL.

The chain couples TRBV30 to TRBJ2-3; 8 positions agree with TRBD1. This CDR3 is 14 amino acids long. The junction had 4 bases not matched to a gene; V was cut back by 1 base and J by 4 bases. The germline V gene has CDR1 GTSNPN and CDR2 SVGIG (reference sequence). CDR3 in amino acids: CAWSGGTGPDTQYF. The CDR3 DNA is TGTGCCTGGAGTGGGGGGACAGGTCCAGATACGCAGTATTTT.

The chain joins TRBV27 to TRBJ2-6; tentative D call: TRBD2 (5 bases). The germline V gene encodes CDR1 MNHEY and CDR2 SMNVEV (reference sequence). V was pared by 4 bases and J by 4 bases, with 11 bases between. This CDR3 is 15 amino acids long. The CDR3 region is CASSSRGSGANVLTF. CDR3 nucleotides: TGTGCCAGCAGTTCCCGGGGTTCCGGGGCCAACGTCCTGACTTTC.

The CDR3 spells CASSLGQLHEQYF. CDR3 DNA: TGTGCCAGCAGCTTAGGGCAGCTCCACGAGCAGTACTTC. This rearrangement joins TRBV13 to TRBJ2-7, with D uncertain. In germline, CDR1 is PRHDT, CDR2 FYEKMQ (reference sequence). The CDR3 runs 13 residues. Deletions cut 0 bases from V and 5 bases from J, with 8 bases between.

The chain employs TRBV29-1 and TRBJ2-1; 10 bases map to TRBD1. Losses at the gene ends were 0 bases for V and 6 bases for J; bases not matched to a gene: 11. This CDR3 contains 17 residues. Germline V gives CDR1 SQVTM, CDR2 ANQGSEA. The CDR3: CSVEDPTGGSRGNEQFF. The DNA of the CDR3 is TGCAGCGTTGAAGATCCGACAGGGGGCTCACGTGGCAATGAGCAGTTCTTC.

The chain couples TRBV27 to TRBJ2-7; 7 bases agree with TRBD1. Germline assignment: CDR1 MNHEY and CDR2 SMNVEV (reference sequence). V was clipped by 2 bases and J by 6 bases; unmatched bases: 10. CDR3 length: 15 amino acids. Here the CDR3 DNA reads TGTGCCAGCAGTTTACAGGCAGGGGGAAGTATCGAGCAGTACTTC. Protein sequence: CASSLQAGGSIEQYF.

The J gene is TRBJ2-7, the V gene TRBV27; D is unresolved. Trimming pared 2 bases from V and 2 bases from J, leaving 10 bases between. The CDR3 consists of 14 residues. Per germline, CDR1 MNHEY and CDR2 SMNVEV (reference sequence). The CDR3 region has the DNA TGTGCCAGCAGTTTAACAGCGACCACCTACGAGCAGTACTTC. It codes for CASSLTATTYEQYF.

The V and J genes are TRBV5-8 and TRBJ2-5; TRBD1 matches 7 bases. CDR1 and CDR2 from the germline V gene are SGHTS and YDEGEE. Germline trimming cut 0 bases from V and 1 base from J; bases unmatched to any gene: 12. This CDR3 has 18 amino acids. CDR3 sequence (DNA): TGTGCCAGCAGCTTGGGCAAGGGGGCAGTGAGATTCCAAGAGACCCAGTACTTC. It yields the protein CASSLGKGAVRFQETQYF.

V is TRBV5-6 and J is TRBJ1-1, with D possibly being TRBD1 (5 bases). The CDR3 runs 12 residues. V lost 3 bases to trimming and J lost 3 bases, with 6 bases between them. Per the germline V gene, CDR1 is SGHDT and CDR2 is YYEEEE. As DNA, the CDR3 is TGTGCCAGCAGCTCAGGGTACACTGAAGCTTTCTTT. Translating it yields CASSSGYTEAFF.

The chain employs TRBV15 and TRBJ2-7; D possibly corresponds to TRBD2 (6 bases). Per germline, CDR1 LNHNV and CDR2 YYDKDF (reference sequence). This CDR3 contains 15 residues. V was pared by 1 base and J by 0 bases, with 10 bases between. CDR3 bases: TGTGCCACCAGCAGAGTTCGGGGGAGCTCCTACGAGCAGTACTTC. Translating it yields CATSRVRGSSYEQYF.

The chain uses TRBV28 and TRBJ1-5; D possibly corresponds to TRBD1 (5 bases). V lost 7 bases, J lost 5 bases, and 15 bases lay in between. This CDR3 has 14 amino acids. Germline CDR1 is MDHEN and CDR2 is SYDVKM. The DNA of the CDR3 is TGTGCCAGCACGGGAGGGGTTGGCGATCAGCCCCAGCATTTT. It translates to CASTGGVGDQPQHF. Drawing the rest from reference TRBV28 and TRBJ1-5, the complete variable domain is DVKVTQSSRYLVKRTGEKVFLECVQDMDHENMFWYRQDPGLGLRLIYFSYDVKMKEKGDIPEGYSVSREKKERFSLILESASTNQTSMYLCASTGGVGDQPQHFGDGTRLSIL.

The rearrangement uses TRBV5-5 and TRBJ2-7; D unclear. V was trimmed by 0 bases and J by 3 bases, leaving 13 bases between them. This CDR3 comprises 15 residues. The V gene's germline CDR1 is SGHKS and CDR2 YYEKEE (reference sequence). The CDR3 region is CASSLAHRPNYEQYF. For the CDR3, the DNA is TGTGCCAGCAGCTTGGCGCACCGACCCAACTACGAGCAGTACTTC.

The rearrangement joins TRBV25-1 to TRBJ2-5, with 8 nucleotides matching TRBD2. Germline-derived CDR1 and CDR2 are MGHDK and SYGVNS. V was clipped by 6 bases and J by 5 bases; unmatched bases: 14. This CDR3 is 16 amino acids long. As DNA, the CDR3 is TGTGCCAGCAGGAGGATCACCGTAGCGGGACTTGAGACCCAGTACTTC. This codes for CASRRITVAGLETQYF.